Below, 20 T cell receptor beta chains from the same sample are listed, as sequenced in a study of T cells in Graves' hyperthyroidism and ophthalmopathy. The TCR beta CDR3 regions underwent amplification using RNA transcripts as the source. HTBI primers were used for first-round RT-PCR of the TCR CDR3. TCRdb re-called the multiplex PCR reads through MiXCR, storing one row per CDR3 protein. The data hold roughly 280,000 distinct CDR3 sequences, with about 20% observed a single time. Sequencing input: blood. Receptors originate from a young man with Graves' ophthalmopathy.

The table lists this clonotype with a few counts. This sequence joins TRBV20-1 and TRBJ2-3; D might be TRBD1 (5 bases). The CDR3 consists of 16 residues. CDR1 and CDR2 (germline): DFQATT, SNEGSKA (reference sequence). V dropped 1 base and J dropped 3 bases, with 17 bases sitting between them. For the CDR3, the DNA is TGCAGTGCTAGAGTCGTGATCCAGGGTTTTACAGATACGCAGTATTTT. Its protein is CSARVVIQGFTDTQYF.

In this sample, this clonotype turned up many times. The V call is TRBV3-1, the J call TRBJ2-5; 11 nucleotides line up with TRBD2. This CDR3 comprises 17 residues. Trimming cost V 0 bases and J 7 bases; bases outside gene matches: 10. Germline V gene lookup returns CDR1 LGHDT and CDR2 YNNKEL (reference sequence). The CDR3 DNA follows: TGTGCCAGCAGCCAAGATAATAGCGGGAGGGTCCGGGGGACCCAGTACTTC. It encodes CASSQDNSGRVRGTQYF.

This clonotype was detected ten times or more. This chain connects TRBV28 to TRBJ1-5, with D maybe TRBD1 (5 bases). V gave up 7 bases and J gave up 1 base, with 14 bases separating them. The CDR3 loop spans 15 amino acids. Germline V CDR1 and CDR2: MDHEN, SYDVKM. CDR3 nucleotides: TGTGCCAGCAAACCCACTAAGGGGAGCAATCAGCCCCAGCATTTT. Translation: CASKPTKGSNQPQHF.

This clonotype was picked up a small number of times. The chain couples TRBV7-2 to TRBJ1-5, with a weak D call TRBD1 (5 bases). Germline CDR1 is SGHTA and CDR2 is FQGNSA. The CDR3 covers 15 residues. V was trimmed by 1 base and J by 4 bases, leaving 11 bases between them. The CDR3 spells CASSLVGHGNQPQHF. The CDR3 DNA reads as TGTGCCAGCAGCTTAGTGGGGCATGGGAATCAGCCCCAGCATTTT.

This clonotype was recorded at least ten times. The gene calls are TRBV28 and TRBJ1-1, with D possibly matching TRBD1 (6 bases). Germline V gives CDR1 MDHEN, CDR2 SYDVKM. The CDR3 sequence is 16 residues long. Trimming took 5 bases from V and 0 from J, leaving 16 bases between them. CDR3 loop: CASSPRQDFMNTEAFF. The CDR3 DNA is TGTGCCAGCAGTCCCAGACAGGATTTCATGAACACTGAAGCTTTCTTT.

The rearrangement uses TRBV20-1 and TRBJ1-2; 7 bases agree with TRBD1. The CDR3 runs to 13 residues. The V segment lost 5 bases and the J segment 1 base; nucleotides outside the gene matches: 4. Per germline, CDR1 DFQATT and CDR2 SNEGSKA (reference sequence). The CDR3 DNA follows: TGCAGTGCTCAGGGGGGAGTTAACTATGGCTACACCTTC. Encoded protein: CSAQGGVNYGYTF.

In this sample, this clonotype turned up many times. V usage is TRBV18 and J usage is TRBJ1-5, with 7 nucleotides matching TRBD1. V shed 3 bases, J shed 5 bases, and the junction held 1 base outside the gene matches. Germline-derived CDR1 and CDR2 are KGHSH and LQKENI. This CDR3 is 13 amino acids long. CDR3 loop: CASSPGTDQPQHF. The CDR3 bases are TGTGCCAGCTCACCCGGGACAGATCAGCCCCAGCATTTT.

This clonotype has at least ten counts. The rearrangement joins TRBV18 to TRBJ2-1; 13 bases are shared with TRBD2. The length of the CDR3 is 16 residues. The ends lost 4 bases at V and 0 bases at J; junction bases unmatched: 0. Per the germline V gene, CDR1 is KGHSH and CDR2 is LQKENI. The DNA for the CDR3 is TGTGCCAGCTCACGGACTAGCGGGGGCTCCTACAATGAGCAGTTCTTC. It yields the protein CASSRTSGGSYNEQFF.

The chain uses TRBV29-1 and TRBJ2-5; TRBD1 agrees at 8 bases. The CDR3 is 13 amino acids. Germline trimming cut 3 bases from V and 1 base from J; bases unmatched to any gene: 1. Germline CDR1 and CDR2: SQVTM and ANQGSEA. The CDR3 region has the DNA TGCAGCGTTGAGACAGGGGCCCAAGAGACCCAGTACTTC. Translating it yields CSVETGAQETQYF.

Details on this clonotype: The junction and the germline gene differ at one end; a read error may be behind it. The chain uses TRBV29-1 and TRBJ2-5, with a weak D call TRBD1 (6 bases). The CDR3 runs to 15 residues. CDR1 and CDR2 (germline): SQVTM, ANQGSEA. This CDR3 is CSIEVVAGAQETQYF. Here the CDR3 DNA reads TGCAGCATTGAAGTGGTGGCAGGGGCCCAAGAGACCCAGTACTTC. Full variable domain (rest looked up from reference TRBV29-1 and TRBJ2-5): SAVISQKPSRDICQRGTSLTIQCQVDSQVTMMFWYRQQPGQSLTLIATANQGSEATYESGFVIDKFPISRPNLTFSTLTVSNMSPEDSSIYLCSIEVVAGAQETQYFGPGTRLLVL.

The chain combines TRBV6-6 with TRBJ1-2, with D unclear. Germline V gene data show CDR1 as MNHNY and CDR2 as SVGAGI (reference sequence). This CDR3 has 18 amino acids. V lost 2 bases and J 1 base, leaving 20 bases between the germline ends. The CDR3 DNA sequence: TGTGCCAGCAGTTACATGCTAAAAAGCGGGGAGGATAACTATGGCTACACCTTC. Amino acids: CASSYMLKSGEDNYGYTF.

In this sample, this clonotype turned up a few times. The genes are TRBV20-1 and TRBJ1-2, with 10 bases that match TRBD1. Trimming removed 5 bases from V and 5 bases from J; junction bases left unmatched: 14. Germline V gene lookup returns CDR1 DFQATT and CDR2 SNEGSKA (reference sequence). CDR3 length equals 16 residues. The CDR3 DNA sequence: TGCAGTGCTCTAGACAGGGGGCTACCGGGGACTTATGGCTACACCTTC. It codes for CSALDRGLPGTYGYTF.

This clonotype was seen a single time. A much larger clone lies one base from this, so it may be a read error. The CDR3 reads CAGSPYGRSGGGTDTQYF. The CDR3 DNA is TGTGCCGGCAGCCCGTATGGGAGGAGCGGTGGAGGTACGGATACGCAGTATTTT. V is TRBV12-3 or TRBV12-4 and J is TRBJ2-3, with D perhaps matching TRBD2 (6 bases). The CDR3 length is 18 residues.

This clonotype was seen many times. The chain couples TRBV6-1 to TRBJ2-3; D call uncertain. Germline CDR1 is MNHNS and CDR2 is SASEGT. Trimming took off 8 bases at V and 0 bases at J, with 9 bases between the two ends. The CDR3 has 13 residues. Written as DNA, the CDR3 is TGTGCCAGCCTATACCGGAGCACAGATACGCAGTATTTT. Translation: CASLYRSTDTQYF.

The chain uses TRBV18 and TRBJ1-6, with 8 bases matching TRBD1. V lost 5 bases and J lost 7; bases outside the gene matches: 7. Germline V CDR1 and CDR2: KGHSH, LQKENI. The CDR3 is made up of 15 amino acids. The CDR3 region has the DNA TGTGCCAGCTCATCTGAAGCAGGGGGCAATTCACCCCTCCACTTT. It specifies CASSSEAGGNSPLHF. The full variable domain, with the rest looked up from reference TRBV18 and TRBJ1-6, is NAGVMQNPRHLVRRRGQEARLRCSPMKGHSHVYWYRQLPEEGLKFMVYLQKENIIDESGMPKERFSAEFPKEGPSILRIQQVVRGDSAAYFCASSSEAGGNSPLHFGNGTRLTVT.

This clonotype was seen a few times. The CDR3 bases are TGTGCCAGCAGTGAACGGCCCCCGGGGCCCCCGAACACTGAAGCTTTCTTT. This encodes CASSERPPGPPNTEAFF. The V and J genes are TRBV2 and TRBJ1-1, with D perhaps TRBD1 (5 bases). V lost 2 bases and J lost 1, with 17 bases in between. In germline, CDR1 is SNHLY, CDR2 FYNNEI. The CDR3 is 17 amino acids.

The sample holds many counts of this clonotype. The V gene is TRBV3-1, the J gene TRBJ1-5; D ambiguous. The CDR3 extends over 13 amino acids. CDR1 LGHDT and CDR2 YNNKEL come from the germline V gene (reference sequence). With 1 base removed from V and 5 bases from J, the gap between germline ends came to 6 bases. This CDR3 reads CASSQAQHQPQHF. CDR3 nucleotide sequence: TGTGCCAGCAGCCAAGCCCAGCATCAGCCCCAGCATTTT.

This clonotype was seen a few times. The chain uses TRBV19 and TRBJ1-6, with 7 bases that match TRBD1. The V gene's germline CDR1 is LNHDA and CDR2 SQIVND (reference sequence). CDR3 size: 13 residues. With V trimmed by 10 bases and J by 6 bases, 6 bases remained unmatched. For the CDR3, the DNA is TGTGCCACGAGAGGGACAGTTAATTCACCCCTCCACTTT. Amino acid sequence: CATRGTVNSPLHF.

This chain joins TRBV5-4 and TRBJ1-1; 7 bases are shared with TRBD1. The V and J ends lost 0 bases and 9 bases, in that order; junction bases with no gene match: 5. This CDR3 has 13 residues. Per the germline V gene, CDR1 is SGHNT and CDR2 is YYREEE (reference sequence). CDR3 DNA: TGTGCCAGCAGCTTGGACATACAGGGGAAAGCTTTCTTT. This translates into CASSLDIQGKAFF.

The V call is TRBV5-1, the J call TRBJ2-7; TRBD2 is a possible D gene (5 bases). The ends were cut back, 8 bases at V and 3 bases at J, with 21 bases in the middle. In germline, CDR1 is SGHRS, CDR2 YFSETQ. The CDR3 length is 15 residues. The CDR3 DNA sequence: TGCGCCAGTATGGATGGAGCTGGAGGTCGCTACGAGCAGTACTTC. It codes for CASMDGAGGRYEQYF.